This TCR beta chain was recovered during a study of T cell responses to AZD1222 COVID-19 vaccine. Study-wide findings and caveats: The span of vaccine-associated CD4 TCRs extended across spike, with dominance at 160-218 and 743-854.

For this clone: As yet, its antigen is unknown.

Here immunoSEQ multiplex PCR was the method, and the copy in TCRdb shows in-frame clones only, minus some. The table shows 150,000 to 250,000 clones, with roughly 92% occurring only once. The germline V gene has CDR1 MGHDK and CDR2 SYGVNS. CDR3 length: 13 residues. After removal of 9 bases from V and 5 bases from J, the junction contained 7 bases not matched to a gene. The V call is TRBV25-1, the J call TRBJ2-5; 9 bases align to TRBD2. The TCR sequence derives from an adult who received the AZD1222 COVID-19 vaccine. The sequencing here drew on peripheral blood, taken 28 days after the second AZD1222 dose. CDR3 in DNA: TGTGCCAGTCAACGGACTAGCGTGGAGACCCAGTACTTC. It translates to CASQRTSVETQYF.